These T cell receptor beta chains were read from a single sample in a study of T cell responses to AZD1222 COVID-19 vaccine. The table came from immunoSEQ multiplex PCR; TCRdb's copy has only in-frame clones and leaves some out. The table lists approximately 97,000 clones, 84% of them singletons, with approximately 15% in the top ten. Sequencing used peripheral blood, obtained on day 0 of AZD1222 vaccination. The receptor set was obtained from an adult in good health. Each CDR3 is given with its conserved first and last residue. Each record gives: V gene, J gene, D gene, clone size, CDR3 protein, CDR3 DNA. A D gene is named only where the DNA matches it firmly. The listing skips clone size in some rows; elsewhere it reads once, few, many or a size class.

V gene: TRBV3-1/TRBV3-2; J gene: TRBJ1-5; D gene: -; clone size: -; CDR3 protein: CASSLRGQPQHF; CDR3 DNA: TGTGCCAGCAGTCTCAGGGGCCAGCCCCAGCATTTT
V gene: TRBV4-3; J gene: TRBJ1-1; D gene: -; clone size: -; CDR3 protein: CASSQVTGKEAFF; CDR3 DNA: TGCGCCAGCAGCCAAGTTACGGGAAAGGAAGCTTTCTTT
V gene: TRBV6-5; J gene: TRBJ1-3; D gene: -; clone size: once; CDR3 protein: CASSYDTGAGNTIYF; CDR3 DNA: TGTGCCAGCAGCTATGATACGGGGGCTGGAAACACCATATATTTT
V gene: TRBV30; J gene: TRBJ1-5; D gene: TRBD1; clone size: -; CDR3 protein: CAWSGGGGNQPQHF; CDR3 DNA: TGTGCCTGGAGTGGAGGGGGCGGCAATCAGCCCCAGCATTTT
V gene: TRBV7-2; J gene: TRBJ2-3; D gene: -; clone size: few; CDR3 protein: CASSYGGAGPDTQYF; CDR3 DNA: TGTGCCAGCAGCTACGGAGGGGCAGGGCCCGATACGCAGTATTTT
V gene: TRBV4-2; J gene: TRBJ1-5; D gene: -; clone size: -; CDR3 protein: CASSQGLDSNSNQPQHF; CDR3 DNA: TGTGCCAGCAGCCAAGGTTTGGACAGCAATAGCAATCAGCCCCAGCATTTT
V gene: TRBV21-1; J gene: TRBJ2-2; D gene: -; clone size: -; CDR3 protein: CASSKVTTGTGAGSGELFF; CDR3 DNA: TGTGCCAGCAGCAAAGTGACTACCGGGACAGGGGCGGGTTCTGGGGAGCTGTTTTTT
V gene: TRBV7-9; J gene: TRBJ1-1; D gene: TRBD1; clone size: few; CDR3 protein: CASSRTGVTEAFF; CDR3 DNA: TGTGCCAGCAGCCGAACAGGGGTCACTGAAGCTTTCTTT
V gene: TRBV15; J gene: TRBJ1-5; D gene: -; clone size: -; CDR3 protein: CATSSNTGRPQHF; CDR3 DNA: TGTGCCACCAGCTCCAACACGGGGCGGCCCCAGCATTTT
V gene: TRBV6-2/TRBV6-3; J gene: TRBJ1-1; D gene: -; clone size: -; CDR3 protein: CASSYNDRRNTEAFF; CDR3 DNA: TGTGCCAGCAGTTATAACGACAGGCGGAACACTGAAGCTTTCTTT
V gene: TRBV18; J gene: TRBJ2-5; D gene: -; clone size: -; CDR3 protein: CASSPYGVQETQYF; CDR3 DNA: TGTGCCAGCTCACCATATGGAGTCCAAGAGACCCAGTACTTC
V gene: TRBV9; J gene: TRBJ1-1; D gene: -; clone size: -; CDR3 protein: CASSVDTGRDTEAFF; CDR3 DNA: TGTGCCAGCAGCGTGGACACCGGACGGGACACTGAAGCTTTCTTT
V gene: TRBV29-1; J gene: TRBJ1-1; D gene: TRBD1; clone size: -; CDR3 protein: CSVRGQMNTEAFF; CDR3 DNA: TGCAGCGTTAGGGGACAGATGAACACTGAAGCTTTCTTT
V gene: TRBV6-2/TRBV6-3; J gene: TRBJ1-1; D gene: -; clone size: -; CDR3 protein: CASSYSTWDNMNTEAFF; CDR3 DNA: TGTGCCAGCAGTTACTCGACTTGGGACAACATGAACACTGAAGCTTTCTTT
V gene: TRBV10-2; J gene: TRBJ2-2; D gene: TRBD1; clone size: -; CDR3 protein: CASREQGAVGELFF; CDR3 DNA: TGCGCCAGCAGGGAACAGGGGGCAGTCGGGGAGCTGTTTTTT
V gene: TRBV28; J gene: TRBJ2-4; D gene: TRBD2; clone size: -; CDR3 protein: CASSLRLAGGRAKNIQYF; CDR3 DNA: TGTGCCAGCAGTTTACGGCTAGCGGGGGGGCGTGCCAAAAACATTCAGTACTTC
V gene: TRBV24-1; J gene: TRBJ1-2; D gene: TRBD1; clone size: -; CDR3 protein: CATSDPATGGASYGYTF; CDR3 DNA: TGTGCCACCAGTGATCCAGCGACAGGGGGCGCAAGTTATGGCTACACCTTC
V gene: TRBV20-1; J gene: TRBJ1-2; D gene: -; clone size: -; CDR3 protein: CSAINYGYTF; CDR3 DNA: TGCAGTGCGATTAACTATGGCTACACCTTC
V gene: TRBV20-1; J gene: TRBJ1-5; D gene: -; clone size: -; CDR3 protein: CSASGGYSNQPQHF; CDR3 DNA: TGCAGTGCTAGTGGCGGGTATAGCAATCAGCCCCAGCATTTT
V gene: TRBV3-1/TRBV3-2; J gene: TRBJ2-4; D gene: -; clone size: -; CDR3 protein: CASSHPGLSKNIQYF; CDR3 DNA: TGTGCCAGCAGCCACCCAGGCCTTTCCAAAAACATTCAGTACTTC
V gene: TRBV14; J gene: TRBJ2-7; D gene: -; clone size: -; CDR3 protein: CASSPSHRASYEQYF; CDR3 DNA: TGTGCCAGCAGCCCCTCCCACAGGGCGTCCTACGAGCAGTACTTC
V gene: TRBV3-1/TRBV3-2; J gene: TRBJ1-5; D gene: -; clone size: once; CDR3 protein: CASSQEVSRNQPQHF; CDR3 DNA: TGTGCCAGCAGCCAAGAGGTCAGCCGCAATCAGCCCCAGCATTTT
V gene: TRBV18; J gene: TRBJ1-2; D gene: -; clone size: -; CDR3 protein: CASSPGSGGGYTF; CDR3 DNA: TGTGCCAGCTCCCCCGGGTCCGGGGGTGGCTACACCTTC
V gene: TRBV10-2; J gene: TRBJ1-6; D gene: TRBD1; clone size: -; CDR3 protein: CASSLETGGNSPLHF; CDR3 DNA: TGCGCCAGCAGCCTCGAGACAGGGGGTAATTCACCCCTCCACTTT
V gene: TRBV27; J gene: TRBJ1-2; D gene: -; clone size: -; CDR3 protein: CASSRDPKNYGYTF; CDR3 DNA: TGTGCCAGCAGCCGGGACCCAAAGAACTATGGCTACACCTTC
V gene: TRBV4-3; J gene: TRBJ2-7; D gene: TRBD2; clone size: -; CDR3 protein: CASSQGLAGGGGYEQYF; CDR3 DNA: TGCGCCAGCAGCCAAGGACTAGCGGGGGGCGGGGGATACGAGCAGTACTTC
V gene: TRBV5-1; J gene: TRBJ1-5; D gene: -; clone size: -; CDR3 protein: CASSSQPGRLQPQHF; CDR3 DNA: TGCGCCAGCAGCTCGCAACCTGGACGGCTGCAGCCCCAGCATTTT
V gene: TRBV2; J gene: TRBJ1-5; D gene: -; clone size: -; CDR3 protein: CASSPGRASDQPQHF; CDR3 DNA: TGTGCCAGCAGCCCGGGCAGGGCCTCCGATCAGCCCCAGCATTTT
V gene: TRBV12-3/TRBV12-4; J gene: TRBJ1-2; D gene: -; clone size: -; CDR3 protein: CASSLQGHYGYTF; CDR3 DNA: TGTGCCAGCAGTTTGCAGGGCCACTATGGCTACACCTTC
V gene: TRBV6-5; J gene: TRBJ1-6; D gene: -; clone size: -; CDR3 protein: CASSPLGSRPPLHF; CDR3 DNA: TGTGCCAGCAGTCCCCTGGGCAGCCGGCCACCCCTCCACTTT
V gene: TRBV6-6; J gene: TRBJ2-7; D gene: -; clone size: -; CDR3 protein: CASKISYEQYF; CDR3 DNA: TGTGCCAGCAAGATCTCCTACGAGCAGTACTTC
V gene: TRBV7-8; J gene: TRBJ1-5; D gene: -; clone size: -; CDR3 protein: CASSLVGRTNSSVGNQPQHF; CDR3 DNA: TGTGCCAGCAGCTTAGTAGGCAGGACTAATTCGTCGGTGGGGAATCAGCCCCAGCATTTT
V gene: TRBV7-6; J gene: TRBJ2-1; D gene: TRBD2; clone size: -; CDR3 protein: CASSPRPSGADGNEQFF; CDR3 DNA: TGTGCCAGCAGCCCTAGACCTAGCGGGGCCGACGGGAATGAGCAGTTCTTC
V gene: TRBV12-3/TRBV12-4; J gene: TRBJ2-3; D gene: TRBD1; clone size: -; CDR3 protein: CASSDRVDTQYF; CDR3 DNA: TGTGCCAGCAGTGACAGGGTAGATACGCAGTATTTT
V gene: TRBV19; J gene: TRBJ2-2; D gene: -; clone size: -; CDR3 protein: CATTPLTNTGELFF; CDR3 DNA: TGTGCCACCACGCCCCTGACAAACACCGGGGAGCTGTTTTTT
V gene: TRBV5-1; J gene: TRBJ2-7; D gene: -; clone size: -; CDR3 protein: CASSLGFSSGVLAYEQYF; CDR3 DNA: TGCGCCAGCAGCTTGGGATTCTCATCAGGGGTGCTCGCCTACGAGCAGTACTTC
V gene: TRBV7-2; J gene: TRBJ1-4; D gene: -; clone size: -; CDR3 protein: CASSLGVDSWSRDEKLFF; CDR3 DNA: TGTGCCAGCAGCTTAGGGGTGGACAGTTGGTCTCGCGATGAAAAACTGTTTTTT
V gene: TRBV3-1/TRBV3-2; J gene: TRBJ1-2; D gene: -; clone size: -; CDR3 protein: CASSQGSGNGYTF; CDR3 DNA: TGTGCCAGCAGCCAAGGGTCAGGGAATGGCTACACCTTC
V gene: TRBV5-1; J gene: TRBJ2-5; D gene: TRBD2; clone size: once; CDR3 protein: CASRGTSEETQYF; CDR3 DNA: TGCGCCAGCAGGGGGACTAGCGAAGAGACCCAGTACTTC
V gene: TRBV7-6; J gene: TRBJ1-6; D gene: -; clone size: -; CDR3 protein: CASSSRQNYNSPLHF; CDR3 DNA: TGTGCCAGCAGCTCGCGACAGAACTATAATTCACCCCTCCACTTT
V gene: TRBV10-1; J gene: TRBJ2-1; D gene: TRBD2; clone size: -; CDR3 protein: CASSETRGGIVEQFF; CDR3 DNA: TGCGCCAGCAGTGAGACCCGGGGGGGAATAGTTGAGCAGTTCTTC
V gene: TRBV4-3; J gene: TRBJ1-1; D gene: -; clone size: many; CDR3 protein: CASSQGPGLEGTEAFF; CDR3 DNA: TGCGCCAGCAGCCAAGGCCCGGGACTCGAAGGCACTGAAGCTTTCTTT
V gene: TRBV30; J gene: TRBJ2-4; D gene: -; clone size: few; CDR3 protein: CAWIPGKNIQYF; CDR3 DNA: TGTGCCTGGATACCTGGGAAAAACATTCAGTACTTC
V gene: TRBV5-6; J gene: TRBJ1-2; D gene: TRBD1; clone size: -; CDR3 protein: CASSRPDRGSGNGYTF; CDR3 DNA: TGTGCCAGCAGCCGGCCCGACAGGGGAAGCGGGAATGGCTACACCTTC